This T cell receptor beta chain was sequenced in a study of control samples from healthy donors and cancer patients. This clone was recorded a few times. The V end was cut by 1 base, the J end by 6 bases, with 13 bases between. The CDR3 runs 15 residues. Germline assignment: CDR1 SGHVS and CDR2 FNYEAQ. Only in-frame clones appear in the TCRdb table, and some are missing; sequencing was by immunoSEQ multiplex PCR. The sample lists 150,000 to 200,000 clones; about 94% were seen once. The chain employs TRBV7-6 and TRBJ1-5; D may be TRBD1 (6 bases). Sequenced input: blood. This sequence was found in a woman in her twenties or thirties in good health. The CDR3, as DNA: TGTGCCAGCAGCTTAGGCGGCCAGGGGTTTCAGCCCCAGCATTTT. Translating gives CASSLGGQGFQPQHF.